Listed below are T cell receptor beta chains from one sample, sequenced in a study of blood T cell repertoires in COVID-19. Using immunoSEQ multiplex PCR, the repertoire was profiled, and TCRdb retains in-frame clones only, with some absent. This sample yields around 100,000 clones, of which approximately 80% are seen a single time; more than 4% belongs to the top ten. Sample: peripheral blood. The receptors here all came from an older man with COVID-19, enrolled during active disease. Each CDR3 is given with its conserved first and last residue. Each record gives: CDR3 length, J gene, V gene, clone size, D gene, CDR3 protein, CDR3 DNA. D genes are given only for firm matches. Only part of the rows carry a size: once, few, many, or a class if the clone is expanded.

cdr3_length: 14
j_call: TRBJ1-2
v_call: TRBV7-2
clone_size: -
d_call: TRBD1
cdr3_aa: CASSLTGEAYGYTF
cdr3_nt: TGTGCCAGCAGCTTAACAGGGGAGGCCTATGGCTACACCTTC

cdr3_length: 15
j_call: TRBJ1-1
v_call: TRBV5-1
clone_size: once
d_call: TRBD1
cdr3_aa: CASSSRQGMNTEAFF
cdr3_nt: TGCGCCAGCAGCTCGAGACAGGGCATGAACACTGAAGCTTTCTTT

cdr3_length: 12
j_call: TRBJ1-2
v_call: TRBV12-3/TRBV12-4
clone_size: -
d_call: -
cdr3_aa: CASSSYNYGYTF
cdr3_nt: TGTGCCAGCAGTTCTTATAACTATGGCTACACCTTC

cdr3_length: 14
j_call: TRBJ2-3
v_call: TRBV2
clone_size: -
d_call: -
cdr3_aa: CASSGASGTDTQYF
cdr3_nt: TGTGCCAGCAGTGGGGCTAGCGGCACAGATACGCAGTATTTT

cdr3_length: 16
j_call: TRBJ1-1
v_call: TRBV27
clone_size: -
d_call: TRBD1
cdr3_aa: CASSSRTGGAGSEAFF
cdr3_nt: TGTGCCAGCAGTTCGAGGACAGGGGGCGCCGGATCTGAAGCTTTCTTT

cdr3_length: 15
j_call: TRBJ2-3
v_call: TRBV18
clone_size: -
d_call: -
cdr3_aa: CASSLRESSTDTQYF
cdr3_nt: TGTGCCAGCTCACTCCGGGAATCTAGCACAGATACGCAGTATTTT

cdr3_length: 15
j_call: TRBJ2-1
v_call: TRBV7-3
clone_size: -
d_call: TRBD1
cdr3_aa: CASSPTGVSYNEQFF
cdr3_nt: TGTGCCAGCAGCCCGACAGGGGTCTCCTACAATGAGCAGTTCTTC

cdr3_length: 14
j_call: TRBJ2-5
v_call: TRBV28
clone_size: -
d_call: TRBD2
cdr3_aa: CASSLLGGGETQYF
cdr3_nt: TGTGCCAGCAGTTTATTGGGGGGAGGGGAGACCCAGTACTTC

cdr3_length: 15
j_call: TRBJ2-2
v_call: TRBV6-5
clone_size: -
d_call: TRBD2
cdr3_aa: CASRGLAGEVGELFF
cdr3_nt: TGTGCCAGCAGAGGACTAGCGGGAGAGGTCGGGGAGCTGTTTTTT

cdr3_length: 14
j_call: TRBJ1-1
v_call: TRBV10-3
clone_size: -
d_call: TRBD1
cdr3_aa: CAISDRGGGTEAFF
cdr3_nt: TGTGCCATCAGCGACAGGGGAGGGGGCACTGAAGCTTTCTTT

cdr3_length: 15
j_call: TRBJ2-7
v_call: TRBV11-2
clone_size: -
d_call: TRBD2
cdr3_aa: CASSPTGGRFNEQYF
cdr3_nt: TGTGCCAGCAGCCCAACGGGCGGGAGATTCAACGAGCAGTACTTC

cdr3_length: 13
j_call: TRBJ2-7
v_call: TRBV19
clone_size: -
d_call: TRBD2
cdr3_aa: CASSPRLAYEQYF
cdr3_nt: TGTGCCAGTAGTCCCCGACTAGCTTACGAGCAGTACTTC

cdr3_length: 12
j_call: TRBJ2-7
v_call: TRBV6-5
clone_size: -
d_call: -
cdr3_aa: CASSRGIYEQYF
cdr3_nt: TGTGCCAGCAGTCGCGGAATCTACGAGCAGTACTTC

cdr3_length: 13
j_call: TRBJ2-5
v_call: TRBV5-1
clone_size: -
d_call: -
cdr3_aa: CASSPSRFETQYF
cdr3_nt: TGCGCCAGCTCTCCTTCTAGGTTTGAGACCCAGTACTTC

cdr3_length: 17
j_call: TRBJ1-5
v_call: TRBV7-5
clone_size: few
d_call: -
cdr3_aa: CVRSLGDRRYSNQPQHF
cdr3_nt: TGTGTCAGAAGCTTAGGGGACAGGAGATATAGCAATCAGCCCCAGCATTTT

cdr3_length: 15
j_call: TRBJ1-5
v_call: TRBV24-1
clone_size: -
d_call: TRBD1
cdr3_aa: CATSDPDRDGQPQHF
cdr3_nt: TGTGCCACCAGTGATCCGGACAGGGATGGTCAGCCCCAGCATTTT

cdr3_length: 13
j_call: TRBJ1-3
v_call: TRBV11-1
clone_size: -
d_call: -
cdr3_aa: CTSSSSRGGSIYF
cdr3_nt: TGTACCAGCAGCTCCTCCCGGGGAGGCTCCATATATTTT

cdr3_length: 16
j_call: TRBJ1-1
v_call: TRBV3-1/TRBV3-2
clone_size: once
d_call: TRBD1
cdr3_aa: CASSQGQGKMNTEAFF
cdr3_nt: TGTGCCAGCAGCCAAGGACAGGGAAAAATGAACACTGAAGCTTTCTTT

cdr3_length: 14
j_call: TRBJ1-1
v_call: TRBV5-1
clone_size: -
d_call: -
cdr3_aa: CASSLAQGTAEAFF
cdr3_nt: TGCGCCAGCAGCTTGGCCCAGGGGACCGCTGAAGCTTTCTTT

cdr3_length: 15
j_call: TRBJ2-3
v_call: TRBV30
clone_size: -
d_call: TRBD2
cdr3_aa: CAWSVQRGGTDTQYF
cdr3_nt: TGTGCCTGGAGTGTACAGCGGGGTGGCACAGATACGCAGTATTTT

cdr3_length: 16
j_call: TRBJ1-4
v_call: TRBV5-1
clone_size: -
d_call: TRBD1
cdr3_aa: CASSPISGTGGEKLFF
cdr3_nt: TGCGCCAGCAGCCCCATTTCCGGGACAGGGGGTGAAAAACTGTTTTTT

cdr3_length: 19
j_call: TRBJ1-3
v_call: TRBV6-1
clone_size: -
d_call: -
cdr3_aa: CASSEFFPGQGNLGNTIYF
cdr3_nt: TGTGCCAGCAGTGAATTTTTCCCCGGTCAGGGGAATTTAGGAAACACCATATATTTT

cdr3_length: 15
j_call: TRBJ1-1
v_call: TRBV5-4
clone_size: -
d_call: TRBD1
cdr3_aa: CASSLPGQGGTEAFF
cdr3_nt: TGTGCCAGCAGCTTACCGGGACAGGGTGGCACTGAAGCTTTCTTT

cdr3_length: 16
j_call: TRBJ1-2
v_call: TRBV4-3
clone_size: few
d_call: TRBD1
cdr3_aa: CASSQDTGGLDYGYTF
cdr3_nt: TGCGCCAGCAGCCAAGATACAGGGGGCCTTGACTATGGCTACACCTTC

cdr3_length: 14
j_call: TRBJ1-1
v_call: TRBV2
clone_size: few
d_call: -
cdr3_aa: CASSETGSRAEAFF
cdr3_nt: TGTGCCAGCAGTGAAACAGGGAGTAGAGCTGAAGCTTTCTTT

cdr3_length: 13
j_call: TRBJ1-1
v_call: TRBV6-5
clone_size: -
d_call: -
cdr3_aa: CASRMRMETEAFF
cdr3_nt: TGTGCCAGCAGGATGAGGATGGAGACTGAAGCTTTCTTT

cdr3_length: 15
j_call: TRBJ2-1
v_call: TRBV7-9
clone_size: -
d_call: TRBD2
cdr3_aa: CASSLVAGALNEQFF
cdr3_nt: TGTGCCAGCAGCTTAGTAGCGGGGGCCCTAAATGAGCAGTTCTTC

cdr3_length: 15
j_call: TRBJ2-7
v_call: TRBV6-2/TRBV6-3
clone_size: -
d_call: TRBD1
cdr3_aa: CASSSVRDSTYEQYF
cdr3_nt: TGTGCCAGCAGCTCAGTCCGGGACAGTACCTACGAGCAGTACTTC

cdr3_length: 13
j_call: TRBJ1-1
v_call: TRBV3-1/TRBV3-2
clone_size: -
d_call: TRBD1
cdr3_aa: CASSPGTGREAFF
cdr3_nt: TGTGCCAGCAGCCCCGGGACAGGGAGAGAAGCTTTCTTT

cdr3_length: 15
j_call: TRBJ1-6
v_call: TRBV10-3
clone_size: -
d_call: -
cdr3_aa: CAISGDFQAGSPLHF
cdr3_nt: TGTGCCATCAGCGGGGACTTCCAAGCGGGTTCACCCCTCCACTTT

cdr3_length: 14
j_call: TRBJ1-1
v_call: TRBV30
clone_size: -
d_call: TRBD1
cdr3_aa: CAWSKTGGDTEAFF
cdr3_nt: TGTGCCTGGAGTAAGACAGGGGGGGACACTGAAGCTTTCTTT

cdr3_length: 15
j_call: TRBJ2-7
v_call: TRBV5-1
clone_size: -
d_call: -
cdr3_aa: CASSLAGTSVHEQYF
cdr3_nt: TGCGCCAGCAGCTTGGCTGGGACAAGCGTGCACGAGCAGTACTTC

cdr3_length: 14
j_call: TRBJ1-4
v_call: TRBV10-3
clone_size: -
d_call: -
cdr3_aa: CAISGGGADEKLFF
cdr3_nt: TGTGCCATCAGTGGAGGGGGGGCGGATGAAAAACTGTTTTTT

cdr3_length: 14
j_call: TRBJ2-2
v_call: TRBV11-2
clone_size: -
d_call: -
cdr3_aa: CASSLNSGTGELFF
cdr3_nt: TGTGCCAGCAGCTTGAATTCGGGGACCGGGGAGCTGTTTTTT

cdr3_length: 14
j_call: TRBJ1-1
v_call: TRBV18
clone_size: -
d_call: -
cdr3_aa: CASSPGQLNTEAFF
cdr3_nt: TGTGCCAGCTCACCCGGACAGCTGAACACTGAAGCTTTCTTT

cdr3_length: 12
j_call: TRBJ1-1
v_call: TRBV19
clone_size: -
d_call: -
cdr3_aa: CASSILQGEAFF
cdr3_nt: TGTGCCAGTAGTATACTCCAGGGAGAAGCTTTCTTT

cdr3_length: 15
j_call: TRBJ1-1
v_call: TRBV29-1
clone_size: -
d_call: -
cdr3_aa: CSVESTGSWNTEAFF
cdr3_nt: TGCAGCGTTGAATCTACAGGGTCGTGGAACACTGAAGCTTTCTTT

cdr3_length: 15
j_call: TRBJ1-1
v_call: TRBV2
clone_size: -
d_call: TRBD1
cdr3_aa: CASSRSDRANTEAFF
cdr3_nt: TGTGCCAGCAGTCGATCCGACAGGGCGAACACTGAAGCTTTCTTT

cdr3_length: 15
j_call: TRBJ2-3
v_call: TRBV20-1
clone_size: -
d_call: -
cdr3_aa: CSASTSVGSTDTQYF
cdr3_nt: TGCAGTGCTAGTACGAGTGTGGGCAGCACAGATACGCAGTATTTT

cdr3_length: 12
j_call: TRBJ1-2
v_call: TRBV30
clone_size: -
d_call: TRBD1
cdr3_aa: CAWGTGGGGYTF
cdr3_nt: TGTGCCTGGGGGACAGGGGGCGGTGGCTACACCTTC

cdr3_length: 14
j_call: TRBJ2-3
v_call: TRBV6-5
clone_size: -
d_call: TRBD2
cdr3_aa: CASSSGIRTDTQYF
cdr3_nt: TGTGCCAGCAGTAGCGGGATACGCACAGATACGCAGTATTTT

cdr3_length: 15
j_call: TRBJ2-7
v_call: TRBV11-3
clone_size: -
d_call: -
cdr3_aa: CASSHSPTVRYEQYF
cdr3_nt: TGTGCCAGCAGCCATTCCCCGACAGTACGCTACGAGCAGTACTTC

cdr3_length: 15
j_call: TRBJ2-1
v_call: TRBV7-2
clone_size: few
d_call: -
cdr3_aa: CASSRTSTTNNEQFF
cdr3_nt: TGTGCCAGCAGTCGAACCTCTACTACTAACAATGAGCAGTTCTTC

cdr3_length: 15
j_call: TRBJ2-5
v_call: TRBV7-2
clone_size: -
d_call: TRBD2
cdr3_aa: CASSLEAGGQGTQYF
cdr3_nt: TGTGCCAGCAGCTTAGAAGCGGGGGGGCAGGGGACCCAGTACTTC

cdr3_length: 15
j_call: TRBJ1-2
v_call: TRBV4-2
clone_size: -
d_call: TRBD1
cdr3_aa: CASSQEGTGNYGYTF
cdr3_nt: TGTGCCAGCAGCCAAGAGGGGACAGGGAACTATGGCTACACCTTC

cdr3_length: 14
j_call: TRBJ1-1
v_call: TRBV2
clone_size: -
d_call: TRBD1
cdr3_aa: CASNLDRGTSEAFF
cdr3_nt: TGTGCCAGCAACTTAGACAGGGGAACAAGCGAAGCTTTCTTT

cdr3_length: 15
j_call: TRBJ1-1
v_call: TRBV7-6
clone_size: -
d_call: -
cdr3_aa: CASSLQQGRGTEAFF
cdr3_nt: TGTGCCAGCAGCTTACAACAGGGCCGCGGCACTGAAGCTTTCTTT

cdr3_length: 11
j_call: TRBJ2-1
v_call: TRBV10-3
clone_size: -
d_call: TRBD2
cdr3_aa: CAISTGGEQFF
cdr3_nt: TGTGCCATCAGTACGGGGGGTGAGCAGTTCTTC

cdr3_length: 15
j_call: TRBJ1-6
v_call: TRBV30
clone_size: -
d_call: -
cdr3_aa: CAWSAPGLNNSPLHF
cdr3_nt: TGTGCCTGGAGTGCTCCGGGACTGAATAATTCACCCCTCCACTTT

cdr3_length: 16
j_call: TRBJ2-5
v_call: TRBV5-8
clone_size: -
d_call: -
cdr3_aa: CASSLEGNRKVETQYF
cdr3_nt: TGTGCCAGCAGCTTGGAAGGTAACAGGAAGGTTGAGACCCAGTACTTC